This T cell receptor beta chain derives from a study of identical twins. Points from the study as a whole: Beta out-of-frame twin sharing showed a weaker excess. Models underestimated out-of-frame TCR alpha sharing in monozygotic twins. Abundant beta clonotypes from cord blood bore fewer insertions; memory repertoires lacked this pattern.

There are many counts of this clonotype. No antigen is known for it. Germline lookup yields CDR1 SGHKS and CDR2 YYEKEE (reference sequence). Deletions cut 1 base from V and 4 bases from J, with 9 bases between. The CDR3 consists of 13 residues. cDNA carried unique molecular identifiers, and a universal primer site was added by template switching. One entry per CDR3 protein, called by TCRdb with MiXCR from the 5' RACE reads. The sample holds about 260,000 distinct CDR3 sequences, approximately 7% seen once. The same data also contributed to another study, on yellow fever vaccine responses in identical twins.

The chain is built from TRBV5-5 and TRBJ2-7, with D hard to call. The sequencing sample was made of memory (CD45RO+) T cells sorted from blood. The origin of this receptor is a woman aged 18-29 years in good health. CDR3 sequence: CASSLTGVYEQYF. As DNA, the CDR3 is TGTGCCAGCAGCTTGACGGGCGTTTACGAGCAGTACTTC.